These T cell receptor beta chains were read from a single sample in a study of early T cells in non-severe SARS-CoV-2 infection. MiXCR, applied by TCRdb to the 5' RACE reads, yields one record per CDR3 protein. The profile shows under 70,000 distinct CDR3 sequences, around 6% of them singletons. The sample consisted of whole blood. The receptor source for this set is an adult who was a healthcare worker with PCR-confirmed SARS-CoV-2 infection or an uninfected control (not recorded which). CDR3s include the opening cysteine and the closing phenylalanine or tryptophan. D genes are given only for firm matches. Expanded clones are given a class, and other clones once, few, many or no size at all.

d_gene	abundance	v_gene	j_gene	CDR3nt	CDR3aa
-	many	TRBV4-1	TRBJ2-5	TGCGCCAGCAGCTACGCTTTTTGGAGCCAAGAGACCCAGTACTTC	CASSYAFWSQETQYF
TRBD1	many	TRBV9	TRBJ2-3	TGTGCCAGCAGCGTAGACAGGGGGGGCACAGATACGCAGTATTTT	CASSVDRGGTDTQYF
TRBD1	few	TRBV7-9	TRBJ2-3	TGTGCCAGCAGCCCCTGGGACAGGGTACACACAGATACGCAGTATTTT	CASSPWDRVHTDTQYF
-	many	TRBV11-2	TRBJ2-3	TGTGCCAGCAGCCTTGACCCCGATACGCAGTATTTT	CASSLDPDTQYF
TRBD2	many	TRBV27	TRBJ2-1	TGTGCCAGCAGTTCCACAGCGGGAGGGTCCTACAATGAGCAGTTCTTC	CASSSTAGGSYNEQFF
-	few	TRBV20-1	TRBJ1-1	TGCAGTGCTGGCCCCAATAGGGCGGGCACTGAAGCTTTCTTT	CSAGPNRAGTEAFF
-	many	TRBV27	TRBJ1-6	TGTGCCAGCAGTTTATACTCTTCACAGGGTTTGGTCAATTCACCCCTCCACTTT	CASSLYSSQGLVNSPLHF
TRBD1	many	TRBV4-3	TRBJ2-7	TGCGCCAGCAGCCAAGGTTTAGAGACAGGGAACGAGCAGTACTTC	CASSQGLETGNEQYF
-	many	TRBV6-1	TRBJ2-7	TGTGCCAGCAGTACCGAACAGGGAAACGCCTACGAGCAGTACTTC	CASSTEQGNAYEQYF
-	many	TRBV6-5	TRBJ2-7	TGTGCCAGCAGTTCCGGACAGTTGAGCTCCTACGAGCAGTACTTC	CASSSGQLSSYEQYF
-	few	TRBV21-1	TRBJ2-1	TGTGCCAGCAGACGCCCCCGGGGAGCGGGAGACAATGAGCAGTTCTTC	CASRRPRGAGDNEQFF
-	many	TRBV20-1	TRBJ1-1	TGCAGTGCTAGACGTGGGCAGCTGAACACTGAAGCTTTCTTT	CSARRGQLNTEAFF
TRBD1	many	TRBV20-1	TRBJ2-7	TGCAGTGCTAGGCAGTTGGACAGGCCTCAATCGTCGAGCTACGAGCAGTACTTC	CSARQLDRPQSSSYEQYF
-	many	TRBV7-2	TRBJ1-2	TGTGCCAGCAGCTCAACGGGGAACTATGGCTACACCTTC	CASSSTGNYGYTF
-	-	TRBV4-1	TRBJ2-1	TGCGCCAGCAGCCACGCCGGGACACCGGGCTACAATGAGCAGTTCTTC	CASSHAGTPGYNEQFF
TRBD1	many	TRBV30	TRBJ1-1	TGTGCCTGGGCTAAACAGGGGGCGCATAAGAACACTGAAGCTTTCTTT	CAWAKQGAHKNTEAFF
-	few	TRBV29-1	TRBJ2-1	TGCAGCGTACGGGAGGCAGGGGGCTGGGGGCAGTTCTTC	CSVREAGGWGQFF
-	few	TRBV6-5	TRBJ2-1	TGTGCCAGCAGTTACTCTGCGGGGCGGTCCTACAATGAGCAGTTCTTC	CASSYSAGRSYNEQFF
-	many	TRBV7-2	TRBJ1-2	TGTGCCAGCAGCTTAGATCGCGTCCGCGGCTACACCTTC	CASSLDRVRGYTF
TRBD1	medium-sized	TRBV7-2	TRBJ2-2	TGTGCCAGCAGCATCCAGGGGGCGAACACCGGGGAGCTGTTTTTT	CASSIQGANTGELFF
-	many	TRBV19	TRBJ2-2	TGTGCCAGTAAAGCAAGAAGGGAGGCCACCGGGGAGCTGTTTTTT	CASKARREATGELFF
-	many	TRBV19	TRBJ2-3	TGTGCCAGTAGTATAGATTTCACAGATACGCAGTATTTT	CASSIDFTDTQYF
TRBD1	few	TRBV6-1	TRBJ2-5	TGTGCCAGCAGTGAAGACCACGGGACAGAAGAGACCCAGTACTTC	CASSEDHGTEETQYF
TRBD2	many	TRBV12-3/TRBV12-4	TRBJ2-7	TGTGCCAGCAGTTCCCCCGGACTAGGGGTCTCCGAGCAGTACTTC	CASSSPGLGVSEQYF
-	-	TRBV29-1	TRBJ2-7	TGCAGCGTTCTTCCAGGTCCCTACGAGCAGTACTTC	CSVLPGPYEQYF
TRBD1	few	TRBV12-3/TRBV12-4	TRBJ2-3	TGTGCCAGCACTGAGACAGGGGGCGCGGGAGATACGCAGTATTTT	CASTETGGAGDTQYF
TRBD2	-	TRBV20-1	TRBJ2-7	TGCAGTGCCCGGGGGGTAGAGACTAGCGGGAGTACCTACGAGCAGTACTTC	CSARGVETSGSTYEQYF
-	many	TRBV29-1	TRBJ1-2	TGCAGCGTTGCGGGGACATTTGGGGGCTACACCTTC	CSVAGTFGGYTF
TRBD1	many	TRBV30	TRBJ1-5	TGTGCCTGGAGCGGGACAGGGGGCCGGGCTGGCAATCAGCCCCAGCATTTT	CAWSGTGGRAGNQPQHF
-	many	TRBV20-1	TRBJ2-7	TGCAGTGCTAGAGATAGGTTGCCTTACGAGCAGTACTTC	CSARDRLPYEQYF
-	-	TRBV29-1	TRBJ2-5	TGCAGCGCTGAAGTAGGGCAAGAGACCCAGTACTTC	CSAEVGQETQYF
-	-	TRBV5-6	TRBJ1-2	TGTGCCAGCAGCGCGGAACACTACTATGGCTACACCTTC	CASSAEHYYGYTF
-	few	TRBV5-1	TRBJ1-1	TGCGCCAGCACCCTCGAGGGGAGCACTGAAGCTTTCTTT	CASTLEGSTEAFF
TRBD1	-	TRBV14	TRBJ2-5	TGTGCCAGCAGCCGCGCCGGGACAGGGAGAGAGACCCAGTACTTC	CASSRAGTGRETQYF